The following is a TCR beta chain sequence with its context. Per the authors' pipeline: By means of reference gene primer amplification, nucleated cell counts were estimated. TCRdb's copy holds only in-frame clones and misses some; the assay was immunoSEQ multiplex PCR. The DNA gave D and trimming, while V, J and clone size come from that table. The sample lists tens of thousands of clones, 80% to 90% seen once, with 1.3% in the top ten. This sample stems from a study of blood T cell repertoires in COVID-19. Overall study: Samples taken during acute and convalescent COVID-19 were collected in the United States, Italy and Spain. T cells, B-cell-depleted T cells, or PBMCs supplied cDNA or gDNA.

This TCR came from an elderly woman with acute or convalescent COVID-19. Input material: peripheral blood.

The CDR3, as DNA: TGTGCCAGCAGCAGATTCCCGGGTCCACGGGACAATGAGCAGTTCTTC. Amino acid sequence: CASSRFPGPRDNEQFF. The chain is built from TRBV21-1 and TRBJ2-1; no DNA check was done on the table's D call, TRBD2. TRBV21-1 corresponds to a pseudogene. The CDR3 runs to 16 residues.